This T cell receptor beta chain was retrieved from a study of cytomegalovirus exposure and HLA in healthy donors. Germline V CDR1 and CDR2: MDHEN, SYDVKM. CDR3 length: 16 amino acids. Trimming pared 3 bases from V and 4 bases from J, leaving 18 bases between. In the case of this clone: Its antigen is unknown.

PCR amplification relied on 60 Vbeta primers (plus 13 Jbeta primers). Some clones are missing from TCRdb's copy, which holds only in-frame ones; the method was immunoSEQ multiplex PCR. The profile shows about 120,000 clones, more than 75% of them singletons. Findings and caveats of the study: Three CMV-associated chains proved CMV antigen-specific in vitro. Later on, an analysis tied 15,000 or so TCR beta sequences to HLA alleles at 0.05 false discovery rate.

The sequenced sample was PBMCs. This clonotype was sampled from a man between 25 and 39 years old in good health and CMV-seropositive. This chain joins TRBV28 and TRBJ1-2; D not certain. The CDR3 sequence is CASSFPPGLSIYGYTF. The CDR3 nucleotides read TGTGCCAGCAGTTTTCCTCCAGGCTTATCCATCTATGGCTACACCTTC.